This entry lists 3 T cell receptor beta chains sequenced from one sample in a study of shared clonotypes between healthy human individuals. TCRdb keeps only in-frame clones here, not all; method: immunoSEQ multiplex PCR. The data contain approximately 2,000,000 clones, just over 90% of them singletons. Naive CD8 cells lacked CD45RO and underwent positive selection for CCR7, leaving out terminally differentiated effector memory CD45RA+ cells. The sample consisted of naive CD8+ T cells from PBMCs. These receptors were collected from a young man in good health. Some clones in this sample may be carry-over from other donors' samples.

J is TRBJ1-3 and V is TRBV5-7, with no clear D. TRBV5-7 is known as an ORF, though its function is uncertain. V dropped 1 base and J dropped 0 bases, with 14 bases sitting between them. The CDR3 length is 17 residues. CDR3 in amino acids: CASSLYKQTHSGNTIYF. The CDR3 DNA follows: TGTGCCAGCAGCTTGTACAAACAAACTCACTCTGGAAACACCATATATTTT.

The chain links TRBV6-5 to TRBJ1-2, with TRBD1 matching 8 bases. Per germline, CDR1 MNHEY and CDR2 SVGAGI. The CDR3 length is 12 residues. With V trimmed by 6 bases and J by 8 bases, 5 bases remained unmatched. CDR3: CASRQGVEGYTF. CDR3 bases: TGTGCCAGCAGACAGGGGGTAGAAGGCTACACCTTC.

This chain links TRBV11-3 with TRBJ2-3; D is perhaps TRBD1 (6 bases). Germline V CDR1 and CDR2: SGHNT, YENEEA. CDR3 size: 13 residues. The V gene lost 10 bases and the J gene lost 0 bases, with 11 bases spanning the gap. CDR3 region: CATTGTSTDTQYF. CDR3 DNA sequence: TGTGCCACAACCGGGACAAGCACAGATACGCAGTATTTT.